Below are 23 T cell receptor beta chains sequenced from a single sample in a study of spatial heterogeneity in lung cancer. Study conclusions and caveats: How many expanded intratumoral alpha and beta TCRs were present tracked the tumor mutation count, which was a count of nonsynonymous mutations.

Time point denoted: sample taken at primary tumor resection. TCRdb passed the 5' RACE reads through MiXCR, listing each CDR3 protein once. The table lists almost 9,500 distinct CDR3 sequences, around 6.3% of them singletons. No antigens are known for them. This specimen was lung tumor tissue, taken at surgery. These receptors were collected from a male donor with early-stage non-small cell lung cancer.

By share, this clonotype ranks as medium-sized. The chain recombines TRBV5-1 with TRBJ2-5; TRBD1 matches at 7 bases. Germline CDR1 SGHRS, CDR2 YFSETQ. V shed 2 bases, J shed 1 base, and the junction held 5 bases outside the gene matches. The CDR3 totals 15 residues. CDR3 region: CASSFVGDSQETQYF. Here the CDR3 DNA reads TGCGCCAGCAGCTTTGTGGGGGACAGCCAAGAGACCCAGTACTTC.

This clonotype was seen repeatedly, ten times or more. The CDR3 sequence is CSGVSSGHTGELFF. In DNA, the CDR3 is TGCAGCGGCGTAAGTAGCGGTCACACCGGGGAGCTGTTTTTT. The chain employs TRBV20-1 and TRBJ2-2; D might be TRBD2 (6 bases). The CDR3 extends over 14 amino acids. Germline V lookup: CDR1 DFQATT, CDR2 SNEGSKA (reference sequence).

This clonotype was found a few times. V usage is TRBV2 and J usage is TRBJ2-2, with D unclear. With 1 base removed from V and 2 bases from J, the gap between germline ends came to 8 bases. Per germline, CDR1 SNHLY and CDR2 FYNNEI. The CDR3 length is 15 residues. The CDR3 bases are TGTGCCAGCAGTGAAGAACTGGCTAACACCGGGGAGCTGTTTTTT. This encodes CASSEELANTGELFF.

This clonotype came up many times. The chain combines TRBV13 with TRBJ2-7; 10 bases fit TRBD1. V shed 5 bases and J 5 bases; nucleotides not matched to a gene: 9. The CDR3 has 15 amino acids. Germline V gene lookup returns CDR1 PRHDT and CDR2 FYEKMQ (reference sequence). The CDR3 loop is CASSPAGTGAHEQYF. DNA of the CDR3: TGTGCCAGCAGCCCGGCCGGGACAGGGGCCCACGAGCAGTACTTC.

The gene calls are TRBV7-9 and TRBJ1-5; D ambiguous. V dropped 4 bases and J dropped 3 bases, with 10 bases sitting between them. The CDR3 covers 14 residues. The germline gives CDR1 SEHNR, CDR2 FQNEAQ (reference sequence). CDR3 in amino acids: CASSSNTDNQPQHF. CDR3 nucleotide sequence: TGTGCCAGCAGCTCCAACACGGACAATCAGCCCCAGCATTTT. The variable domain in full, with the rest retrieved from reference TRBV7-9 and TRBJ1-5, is DTGVSQNPRHKITKRGQNVTFRCDPISEHNRLYWYRQTLGQGPEFLTYFQNEAQLEKSRLLSDRFSAERPKGSFSTLEIQRTEQGDSAMYLCASSSNTDNQPQHFGDGTRLSIL.

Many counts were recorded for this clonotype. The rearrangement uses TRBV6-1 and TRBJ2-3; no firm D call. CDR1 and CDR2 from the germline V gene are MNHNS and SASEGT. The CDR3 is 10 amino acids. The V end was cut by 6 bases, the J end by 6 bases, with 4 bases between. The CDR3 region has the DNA TGTGCCAGCAGATGGGATACGCAGTATTTT. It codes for CASRWDTQYF.

CDR3 protein: CASSSPPLSEQFF. The CDR3 nucleotides read TGTGCCAGCAGTTCCCCCCCTTTAAGTGAGCAGTTCTTC. This chain joins TRBV6-2 or TRBV6-3 and TRBJ2-1; unclear D gene. The CDR3 length is 13 residues. Trimming pared 4 bases from V and 9 bases from J, leaving 13 bases between. Germline V gene data show CDR1 as MNHEY and CDR2 as SVGEGT.

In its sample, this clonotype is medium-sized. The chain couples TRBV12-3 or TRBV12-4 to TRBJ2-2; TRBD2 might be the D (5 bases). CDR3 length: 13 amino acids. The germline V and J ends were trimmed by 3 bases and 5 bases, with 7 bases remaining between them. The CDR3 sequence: CASSFRGTGELFF. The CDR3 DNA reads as TGTGCCAGCAGTTTCCGGGGAACCGGGGAGCTGTTTTTT.

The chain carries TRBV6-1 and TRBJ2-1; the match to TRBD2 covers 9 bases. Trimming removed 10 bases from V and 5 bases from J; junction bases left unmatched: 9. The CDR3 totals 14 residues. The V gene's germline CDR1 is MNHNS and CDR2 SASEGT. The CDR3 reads CANRNLAGDNEQFF. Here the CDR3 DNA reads TGTGCCAACCGCAACTTAGCGGGGGACAATGAGCAGTTCTTC.

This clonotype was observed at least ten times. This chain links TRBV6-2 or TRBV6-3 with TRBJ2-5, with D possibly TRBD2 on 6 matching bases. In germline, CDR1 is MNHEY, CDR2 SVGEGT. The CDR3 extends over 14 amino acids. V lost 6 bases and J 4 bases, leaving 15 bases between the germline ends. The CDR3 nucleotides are TGTGCCAGCAGCGCCGGGGGAGGCCGAGAGACCCAGTACTTC. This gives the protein CASSAGGGRETQYF.

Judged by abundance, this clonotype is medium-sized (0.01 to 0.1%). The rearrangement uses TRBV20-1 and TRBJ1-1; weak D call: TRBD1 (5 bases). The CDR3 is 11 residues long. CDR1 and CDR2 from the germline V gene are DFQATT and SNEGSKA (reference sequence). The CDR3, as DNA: TGCAGCGGGACGGTGAACACTGAAGCTTTCTTT. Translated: CSGTVNTEAFF.

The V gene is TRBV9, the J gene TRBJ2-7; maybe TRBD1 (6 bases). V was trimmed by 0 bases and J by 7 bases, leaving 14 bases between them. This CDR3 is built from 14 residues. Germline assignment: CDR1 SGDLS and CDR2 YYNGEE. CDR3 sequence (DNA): TGTGCCAGCAGCGTAGAGTCAGGGGCGGTAGAGCAGTACTTC. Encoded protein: CASSVESGAVEQYF.

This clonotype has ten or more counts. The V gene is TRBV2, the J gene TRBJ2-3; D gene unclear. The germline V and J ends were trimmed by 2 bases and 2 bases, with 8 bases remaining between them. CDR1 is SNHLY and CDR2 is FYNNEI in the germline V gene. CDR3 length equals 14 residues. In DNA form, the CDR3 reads TGTGCCAGCAGTGAACTTGGGGTCACAGATACGCAGTATTTT. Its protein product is CASSELGVTDTQYF.

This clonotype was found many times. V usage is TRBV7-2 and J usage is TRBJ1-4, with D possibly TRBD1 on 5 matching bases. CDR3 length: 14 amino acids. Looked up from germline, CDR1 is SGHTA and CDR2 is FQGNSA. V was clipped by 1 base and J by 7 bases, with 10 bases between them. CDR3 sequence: CASSLGGPGEKLFF. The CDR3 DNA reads TGTGCCAGCAGCTTAGGGGGCCCAGGTGAAAAACTGTTTTTT.

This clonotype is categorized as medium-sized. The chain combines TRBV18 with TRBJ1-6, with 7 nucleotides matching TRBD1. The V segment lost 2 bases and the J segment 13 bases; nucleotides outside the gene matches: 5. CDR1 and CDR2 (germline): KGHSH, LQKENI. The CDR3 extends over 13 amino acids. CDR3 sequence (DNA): TGTGCCAGCTCACCAATTGACAGGGACCCCCTCCACTTT. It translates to CASSPIDRDPLHF.

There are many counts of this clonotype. The DNA of the CDR3 is TGTGCCAGCAGCCAAGCGGGCGGGGGAGGGAATCAGCCCCAGCATTTT. It yields the protein CASSQAGGGGNQPQHF. This chain uses TRBV3-1 with TRBJ1-5; maybe TRBD1 (5 bases). The CDR3 consists of 16 residues. Germline assignment: CDR1 LGHDT and CDR2 YNNKEL (reference sequence). Trimming took 1 base from V and 4 from J, leaving 14 bases between them.

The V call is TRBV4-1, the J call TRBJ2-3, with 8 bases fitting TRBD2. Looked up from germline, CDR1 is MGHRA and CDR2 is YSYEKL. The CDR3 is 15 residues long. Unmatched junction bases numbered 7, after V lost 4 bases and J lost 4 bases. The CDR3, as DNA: TGCGCCAGCAGCCCGGGACTAGATGACGCAGATACGCAGTATTTT. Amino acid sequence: CASSPGLDDADTQYF.

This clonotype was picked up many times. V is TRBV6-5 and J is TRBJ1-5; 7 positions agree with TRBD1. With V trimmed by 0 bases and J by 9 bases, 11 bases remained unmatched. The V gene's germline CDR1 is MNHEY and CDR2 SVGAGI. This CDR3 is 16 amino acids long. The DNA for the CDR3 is TGTGCCAGCAGTTACTCGAGACAGGGCGGTCGGGTGCCCCAGCATTTT. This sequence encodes CASSYSRQGGRVPQHF.

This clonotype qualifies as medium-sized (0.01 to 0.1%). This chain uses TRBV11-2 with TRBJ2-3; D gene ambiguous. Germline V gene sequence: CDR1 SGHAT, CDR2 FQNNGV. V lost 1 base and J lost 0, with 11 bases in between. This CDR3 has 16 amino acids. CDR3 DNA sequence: TGTGCCAGCAGCTTAGGAACAGCCTCTAGCACAGATACGCAGTATTTT. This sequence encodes CASSLGTASSTDTQYF.

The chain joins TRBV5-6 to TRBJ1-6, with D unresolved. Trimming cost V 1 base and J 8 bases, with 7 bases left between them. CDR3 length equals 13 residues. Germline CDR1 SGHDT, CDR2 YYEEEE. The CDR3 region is CASSLFLDSPLHF. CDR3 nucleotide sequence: TGTGCCAGCAGCTTGTTCTTGGATTCACCCCTCCACTTT. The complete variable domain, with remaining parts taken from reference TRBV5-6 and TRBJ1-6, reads DAGVTQSPTHLIKTRGQQVTLRCSPKSGHDTVSWYQQALGQGPQFIFQYYEEEERQRGNFPDRFSGHQFPNYSSELNVNALLLGDSALYLCASSLFLDSPLHFGNGTRLTVT.

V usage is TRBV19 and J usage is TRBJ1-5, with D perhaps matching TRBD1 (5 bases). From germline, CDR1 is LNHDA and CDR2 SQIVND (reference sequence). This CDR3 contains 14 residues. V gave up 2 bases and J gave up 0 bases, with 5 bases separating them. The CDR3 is CASSIQGSNQPQHF. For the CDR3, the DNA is TGTGCCAGTAGTATACAGGGTAGCAATCAGCCCCAGCATTTT.

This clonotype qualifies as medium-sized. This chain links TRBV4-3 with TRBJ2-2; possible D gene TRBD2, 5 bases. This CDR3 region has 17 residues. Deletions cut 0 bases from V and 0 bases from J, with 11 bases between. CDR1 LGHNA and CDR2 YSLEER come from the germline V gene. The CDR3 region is CASSQEDSGANTGELFF. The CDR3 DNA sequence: TGCGCCAGCAGCCAAGAAGATTCCGGGGCGAACACCGGGGAGCTGTTTTTT.

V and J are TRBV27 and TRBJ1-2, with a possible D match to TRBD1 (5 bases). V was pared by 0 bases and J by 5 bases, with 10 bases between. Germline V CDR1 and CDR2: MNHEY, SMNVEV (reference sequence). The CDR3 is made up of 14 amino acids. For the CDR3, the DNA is TGTGCCAGCAGTTTATCCGGGTCAGGGTATGGCTACACCTTC. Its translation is CASSLSGSGYGYTF.